The next 15 T cell receptor beta chains were all read from a single sample in a study of T cells in Graves' hyperthyroidism and ophthalmopathy. TCR beta CDR3 regions were amplified from RNA transcripts. RT-PCR in the first round (using the HTBI primer set) targeted the TCR CDR3. TCRdb re-called the multiplex PCR reads through MiXCR, storing one row per CDR3 protein. This table has about 530,000 distinct CDR3 sequences, roughly 15% appearing once. Sequencing was done on a sample of blood. These TCRs come from a woman aged 18-29 years with Graves' ophthalmopathy.

This clonotype was detected ten times or more. This sequence joins TRBV6-2 or TRBV6-3 and TRBJ2-1, with TRBD2 matching over 7 bases. Unmatched junction bases numbered 9, after V lost 2 bases and J lost 5 bases. The germline V gene encodes CDR1 MNHEY and CDR2 SVGEGT. This CDR3 contains 16 residues. The CDR3: CASSYALERGNNEQFF. DNA for the CDR3: TGTGCCAGCAGTTACGCCCTCGAGCGGGGCAACAATGAGCAGTTCTTC.

This clonotype has at least ten counts. CDR3 amino acids: CASSLEGGMADTQYF. The CDR3 region has the DNA TGTGCCAGCAGCTTGGAGGGGGGGATGGCAGATACGCAGTATTTT. This sequence joins TRBV11-3 and TRBJ2-3; possible D gene TRBD2, 7 bases. Germline lookup yields CDR1 SGHNT and CDR2 YENEEA. V was pared by 3 bases and J by 4 bases, with 14 bases between. This CDR3 contains 15 residues.

This clonotype has a count of ten or more. The CDR3 region is CASSQDLTDTQYF. In DNA form, the CDR3 reads TGCGCCAGCAGCCAAGATCTCACAGATACGCAGTATTTT. V is TRBV4-1 and J is TRBJ2-3; D ambiguous. The CDR3 is made up of 13 amino acids. The V end lost 0 bases, the J end lost 2 bases, and 3 bases lay between the germline ends. Germline V gives CDR1 MGHRA, CDR2 YSYEKL.

This clonotype was found many times. The rearrangement links TRBV7-8 to TRBJ1-1, with TRBD1 identical over 11 bases. The CDR3 is 18 residues long. CDR1 and CDR2 from the germline V gene are SGHVS and FQNEAQ. The V and J ends lost 1 base and 0 bases, in that order; junction bases with no gene match: 7. Here the CDR3 reads CASSLDTPGQGVNTEAFF. The CDR3 region has the DNA TGTGCCAGCAGCTTAGACACCCCGGGACAGGGGGTGAACACTGAAGCTTTCTTT.

The V gene is TRBV6-1, the J gene TRBJ2-7, with TRBD2 matching over 11 bases. The CDR3 spans 14 residues. Germline V gene sequence: CDR1 MNHNS, CDR2 SASEGT. V trimming: 6 bases; J trimming: 3 bases; junction bases outside the gene matches: 4. The CDR3 nucleotides are TGTGCCAGCAGAGAACTAGCGGGAGACTACGAGCAGTACTTC. Translated: CASRELAGDYEQYF.

Turning to this clonotype: At one end, the junction sequence differs from germline, possibly due to a read error. The rearrangement uses TRBV12-3 or TRBV12-4 and TRBJ2-3; D is unclear. The length of the CDR3 is 11 residues. CDR3 residues: CASSPTDTRYF. For the CDR3, the DNA is TGTGCCAGCAGCCCCACAGATACGCGGTATTTT.

This clonotype was found many times. CDR3 amino acids: CASSWTGAAYEQYF. In nucleotides, the CDR3 is TGTGCCAGCAGCTGGACAGGGGCCGCCTACGAGCAGTACTTC. The V gene is TRBV27, the J gene TRBJ2-7; 9 bases align to TRBD1. Germline V gives CDR1 MNHEY, CDR2 SMNVEV (reference sequence). Trimming removed 6 bases from V and 2 bases from J; junction bases left unmatched: 5. The CDR3 is 14 amino acids.

This clonotype has more than one count but fewer than ten. The chain uses TRBV19 and TRBJ1-4; 7 bases are shared with TRBD1. J was trimmed by 7 bases and V by 6 bases; bases with no gene match: 11. Germline assignment: CDR1 LNHDA and CDR2 SQIVND (reference sequence). This CDR3 is 15 amino acids long. The CDR3 nucleotides read TGTGCCAGTAGCCCCGCCGGGACAGTCGGTGAAAAACTGTTTTTT. Its translation is CASSPAGTVGEKLFF.

V is TRBV5-4 and J is TRBJ2-3, with TRBD2 matching 11 bases. The CDR3 is made up of 17 amino acids. The germline CDR1 and CDR2 sequences are SGHNT and YYREEE (reference sequence). V was clipped by 4 bases and J by 3 bases; unmatched bases: 10. CDR3 amino acids: CASSPSGGPLRTDTQYF. The CDR3 coding sequence is TGTGCCAGCAGCCCTAGCGGGGGGCCCTTACGGACAGATACGCAGTATTTT.

This clonotype was seen many times. The chain combines TRBV30 with TRBJ1-1; 9 bases line up with TRBD1. This CDR3 region has 14 residues. CDR1 is GTSNPN, CDR2 SVGIG, per germline (reference sequence). Trimming cost V 3 bases and J 6 bases; bases outside gene matches: 8. Written as DNA, the CDR3 is TGTGCCTGGAGCGGGACAGGGCGGGTCCCTGAAGCTTTCTTT. Its protein product is CAWSGTGRVPEAFF.

In its sample, this clonotype was seen many times. The chain employs TRBV12-3 or TRBV12-4 and TRBJ2-3; 7 bases align to TRBD2. V gave up 6 bases and J gave up 3 bases; unmatched junction bases: 12. The CDR3 contains 16 residues. CDR3 residues: CASRTGRGVPTDTQYF. The CDR3 nucleotides are TGTGCCAGCAGGACGGGTCGGGGGGTGCCGACAGATACGCAGTATTTT.

This clonotype was counted only a few times. The chain links TRBV11-3 to TRBJ2-2, with TRBD1 as a possible D gene (6 bases). Between the trimmed V and J ends, which lost 4 bases and 0 bases, there was a span of 15 bases. This CDR3 region has 17 residues. CDR1 and CDR2 (germline): SGHNT, YENEEA. The CDR3, as DNA: TGTGCCAGCAGCTCCACCTGGGGGACACCGAACACCGGGGAGCTGTTTTTT. Its translation: CASSSTWGTPNTGELFF. Variable domain in full (rest from reference TRBV11-3 and TRBJ2-2): EAGVVQSPRYKIIEKKQPVAFWCNPISGHNTLYWYLQNLGQGPELLIRYENEEAVDDSQLPKDRFSAERLKGVDSTLKIQPAELGDSAVYLCASSSTWGTPNTGELFFGEGSRLTVL.

J is TRBJ1-5 and V is TRBV7-9; TRBD1 matches at 8 bases. The V and J ends lost 0 bases and 5 bases, in that order; junction bases with no gene match: 9. This CDR3 region has 17 residues. CDR1 is SEHNR, CDR2 FQNEAQ, per germline (reference sequence). The CDR3 DNA reads TGTGCCAGCAGCTTAGCCTCAGGGGGCGTGGTGGATCAGCCCCAGCATTTT. Encoded protein: CASSLASGGVVDQPQHF.

This clonotype was seen many times. The chain couples TRBV18 to TRBJ2-5; 12 nucleotides match TRBD1. This CDR3 is 15 amino acids long. CDR1 is KGHSH and CDR2 is LQKENI in the germline V gene. Losses at the gene ends were 4 bases for V and 5 bases for J; bases not matched to a gene: 5. The CDR3 reads CASSRGTGGAETQYF. The DNA of the CDR3 is TGTGCCAGCTCACGTGGGACAGGGGGCGCGGAGACCCAGTACTTC.

V usage is TRBV5-6 and J usage is TRBJ2-5; D may match TRBD1 or TRBD2 (5 bases each). The CDR3 is made up of 17 amino acids. Trimming removed 2 bases at V and 4 bases at J, with 21 bases between. The germline gives CDR1 SGHDT, CDR2 YYEEEE. The CDR3 sequence: CASSFTGTLGVRETQYF. The CDR3 bases are TGTGCCAGCAGCTTTACCGGGACCCTAGGGGTTAGAGAGACCCAGTACTTC.